This T cell receptor beta chain comes out of a study of cytomegalovirus exposure and HLA in healthy donors. Study-level points and caveats: The authors confirmed in vitro that three CMV-associated chains were specific for CMV antigens. For most TCR sequences rarity was the rule, although some public TCRs occurred in many donors.

Germline assignment: CDR1 SGDLS and CDR2 YYNGEE. This CDR3 has 16 amino acids. Trimming removed 0 bases at V and 0 bases at J, with 10 bases between. About this clone itself: What it binds is not known.

PCR employed 60 Vbeta and 13 Jbeta primers. TCRdb's table, derived via immunoSEQ multiplex PCR, lists solely in-frame clones and lacks some. This sample's clone table lists about 140,000 clones. Material for sequencing was PBMCs. The chain employs TRBV9 and TRBJ2-1; D is undetermined. The sequence came from a woman aged 18-35 years in good health and CMV-seronegative. The DNA of the CDR3 is TGTGCCAGCAGCGTAGCTGCGGTAAGCTCCTACAATGAGCAGTTCTTC. Translation: CASSVAAVSSYNEQFF. Together with reference TRBV9 and TRBJ2-1, the CDR3 gives the full variable domain: DSGVTQTPKHLITATGQRVTLRCSPRSGDLSVYWYQQSLDQGLQFLIQYYNGEERAKGNILERFSAQQFPDLHSELNLSSLELGDSALYFCASSVAAVSSYNEQFFGPGTRLTVL.